A single sample is the source of the 30 T cell receptor beta chains below, sequenced in a study of blood T cell repertoires in COVID-19. TCRdb's copy holds only in-frame clones and misses some; the assay was immunoSEQ multiplex PCR. Of some 310,000 clones in the sample, roughly 86% were seen once. The sequencing sample was made of PBMCs or T cells enriched from blood (not recorded which). The receptors stem from a young woman who had recovered from COVID-19.

The V and J genes are TRBV6-2 or TRBV6-3 and TRBJ1-2; 7 bases are shared with TRBD1. Germline values: CDR1 MNHEY, CDR2 SVGEGT. This CDR3 is 14 amino acids long. V trimming: 6 bases; J trimming: 3 bases; junction bases outside the gene matches: 7. This CDR3 reads CASSSTGVDYGYTF. The DNA for the CDR3 is TGTGCCAGCAGCTCTACAGGGGTCGACTATGGCTACACCTTC.

The chain couples TRBV20-1 to TRBJ2-5, with 7 bases identical to TRBD1. The CDR3 has 12 residues. After removal of 5 bases from V and 5 bases from J, the junction contained 5 bases not matched to a gene. Germline lookup yields CDR1 DFQATT and CDR2 SNEGSKA (reference sequence). The CDR3 reads CSAGDRVETQYF. The CDR3 DNA reads as TGCAGTGCTGGTGACAGGGTGGAGACCCAGTACTTC.

The V call is TRBV5-1, the J call TRBJ1-2, with TRBD1 identical over 8 bases. Germline values: CDR1 SGHRS, CDR2 YFSETQ. The CDR3 consists of 13 residues. Trimming cost V 0 bases and J 6 bases; bases outside gene matches: 1. The CDR3 coding sequence is TGCGCCAGCAGCTTGGTGACAGGGGATGGCTACACCTTC. Amino acid sequence: CASSLVTGDGYTF.

The chain employs TRBV7-2 and TRBJ2-1; D is unresolved. The CDR3 length is 13 residues. Trimming took 2 bases from V and 4 from J, leaving 6 bases between them. CDR1 is SGHTA and CDR2 is FQGNSA in the germline V gene. CDR3 nucleotide sequence: TGTGCCAGCAGCTTAAACTATTACAATGAGCAGTTCTTC. Translated: CASSLNYYNEQFF.

The chain joins TRBV24-1 to TRBJ2-1; TRBD1 matches 10 bases. Germline V gene data show CDR1 as KGHDR and CDR2 as SFDVKD. After removal of 9 bases from V and 3 bases from J, the junction contained 7 bases not matched to a gene. The CDR3 is 15 amino acids. The DNA for the CDR3 is TGTGCCACCCAGGATAGGACAGGGGGCTACAATGAGCAGTTCTTC. Translating gives CATQDRTGGYNEQFF.

This chain connects TRBV5-4 to TRBJ2-2; 9 bases match TRBD1. Trimming removed 5 bases from V and 1 base from J; junction bases left unmatched: 3. The CDR3 runs 15 residues. CDR1 is SGHNT, CDR2 YYREEE, per germline (reference sequence). The CDR3 sequence: CASRPGQGNTGELFF. CDR3 nucleotides: TGTGCCAGCAGACCGGGACAGGGGAACACCGGGGAGCTGTTTTTT.

The genes are TRBV5-1 and TRBJ2-7, with D possibly TRBD1 on 6 matching bases. V was clipped by 3 bases and J by 0 bases, with 10 bases between them. This CDR3 spans 14 amino acids. In germline, CDR1 is SGHRS, CDR2 YFSETQ. DNA of the CDR3: TGCGCCAGCAGCTACGACAGGATCTCCTACGAGCAGTACTTC. This codes for CASSYDRISYEQYF.

The chain uses TRBV3-1 (or the pseudogene TRBV3-2) and TRBJ2-1; TRBD2 agrees at 14 bases. Looked up from germline, CDR1 is LGHDT and CDR2 is YNNKEL (reference sequence). The CDR3 covers 16 residues. The junction had 3 bases not matched to a gene; V was cut back by 0 bases and J by 8 bases. The CDR3 is CASSQDPGLAGDEQFF. Written as DNA, the CDR3 is TGTGCCAGCAGCCAAGACCCGGGACTAGCGGGAGATGAGCAGTTCTTC.

This chain connects TRBV3-1 (or the pseudogene TRBV3-2) to TRBJ1-2; TRBD1 might be the D (5 bases). V was shortened by 1 base and J by 7 bases, with 10 bases between the two germline ends. The CDR3 loop spans 13 amino acids. Germline CDR1 reads LGHDT; CDR2 reads YNNKEL (reference sequence). This CDR3 is CASSQVVGGGYTF. The CDR3 DNA reads TGTGCCAGCAGCCAAGTGGTGGGGGGTGGCTACACCTTC.

As DNA, the CDR3 is TGTGCCAGCAGCGATTTGTCGGGATCAGTTCCCCTAGTGTTCTTC. Translating gives CASSDLSGSVPLVFF. The rearrangement joins TRBV5-4 to TRBJ2-1, with a tentative D call TRBD2 (5 bases). Trimming removed 4 bases at V and 15 bases at J, with 26 bases between. This CDR3 region has 15 residues. Germline lookup yields CDR1 SGHNT and CDR2 YYREEE (reference sequence).

The chain links TRBV7-2 to TRBJ2-7, with a possible D match to TRBD2 (6 bases). Trimming pared 5 bases from V and 3 bases from J, leaving 20 bases between. This CDR3 comprises 16 residues. Germline V gene data show CDR1 as SGHTA and CDR2 as FQGNSA. CDR3 nucleotides: TGTGCCAGCAGCGCTCTTTTGCGGGAAGGAAGCTACGAGCAGTACTTC. Protein product: CASSALLREGSYEQYF.

This chain joins TRBV29-1 and TRBJ1-3; D is perhaps TRBD1 (5 bases). This CDR3 comprises 17 residues. V gave up 7 bases and J gave up 1 base, with 23 bases separating them. Germline-derived CDR1 and CDR2 are SQVTM and ANQGSEA. In nucleotides, the CDR3 is TGCAGCGCCGAGGGACTTGACGGGGAAGGGTCTGGAAACACCATATATTTT. It is translated as CSAEGLDGEGSGNTIYF.

The V call is TRBV3-1 (or the pseudogene TRBV3-2), the J call TRBJ2-1, with TRBD2 matching over 9 bases. V shed 2 bases and J 5 bases; nucleotides not matched to a gene: 13. CDR3 size: 18 residues. The germline V gene has CDR1 LGHDT and CDR2 YNNKEL (reference sequence). DNA of the CDR3: TGTGCCAGCAGCCAACTGTCGAGCGGGAGGCCTCCGAACAATGAGCAGTTCTTC. Protein: CASSQLSSGRPPNNEQFF.

The gene calls are TRBV30 and TRBJ2-1; 7 nucleotides line up with TRBD1. The V gene's germline CDR1 is GTSNPN and CDR2 SVGIG (reference sequence). J lost 3 bases, V lost 4 bases, and 9 bases had no gene match. CDR3 length: 15 amino acids. The DNA for the CDR3 is TGTGCCTGGAATTTAGGGACAGCAGACTACAATGAGCAGTTCTTC. Translated, it gives CAWNLGTADYNEQFF.

This chain uses TRBV5-4 with TRBJ1-6; no clear D gene. Germline V gives CDR1 SGHNT, CDR2 YYREEE (reference sequence). Trimming pared 3 bases from V and 4 bases from J, leaving 8 bases between. The CDR3 has 14 amino acids. CDR3 DNA: TGTGCCAGCAGCTACGGAGTATATAATTCACCCCTCCACTTT. It codes for CASSYGVYNSPLHF.

This clone was seen only once. The V gene is TRBV30, the J gene TRBJ1-5, with TRBD1 matching 12 bases. With V trimmed by 1 base and J by 6 bases, 13 bases remained unmatched. Germline V gene sequence: CDR1 GTSNPN, CDR2 SVGIG (reference sequence). CDR3 length: 18 residues. The CDR3 DNA sequence: TGTGCCTGGAGTGGGTACGGGGGGACAGGGGGCCAAGGTCAGCCCCAGCATTTT. It translates to CAWSGYGGTGGQGQPQHF.

This clone has just a few counts. The V and J genes are TRBV12-5 and TRBJ1-1; D ambiguous. The CDR3 loop spans 13 amino acids. V was clipped by 6 bases and J by 1 base, with 9 bases between them. Germline assignment: CDR1 LGHNT and CDR2 FRNRAP. The CDR3, as DNA: TGTGCTAGTGGCCTGAGTGAGAACACTGAAGCTTTCTTT. It translates to CASGLSENTEAFF. Variable domain in full (rest from reference TRBV12-5 and TRBJ1-1): DARVTQTPRHKVTEMGQEVTMRCQPILGHNTVFWYRQTMMQGLELLAYFRNRAPLDDSGMPKDRFSAEMPDATLATLKIQPSEPRDSAVYFCASGLSENTEAFFGQGTRLTVV.

This rearrangement joins TRBV7-2 to TRBJ2-7; the match to TRBD2 covers 7 bases. J was trimmed by 4 bases and V by 6 bases; bases with no gene match: 9. This CDR3 is 14 amino acids long. Germline values: CDR1 SGHTA, CDR2 FQGNSA. The chain's CDR3 is CASRGGGSKYEQYF. In DNA form, the CDR3 reads TGTGCCAGCAGAGGTGGCGGGAGTAAATACGAGCAGTACTTC.

The chain combines TRBV21-1 with TRBJ2-2; no DNA check was done on the table's D call, TRBD1. TRBV21-1 is flagged as a pseudogene. The CDR3 extends over 18 amino acids. CDR3 loop: CASSKARLGQRSAGELFF. CDR3 bases: TGTGCCAGCAGCAAAGCGCGGCTGGGACAAAGATCCGCGGGGGAGCTGTTTTTT.

The V call is TRBV27, the J call TRBJ2-2; possible D gene TRBD2, 6 bases. V shed 4 bases and J shed 2 bases, with 14 bases lying between them. This CDR3 has 16 amino acids. From germline, CDR1 is MNHEY and CDR2 SMNVEV (reference sequence). The CDR3 coding sequence is TGTGCCAGCAGTTCCCTCGCTAGCGTAAACACCGGGGAGCTGTTTTTT. Translation gives CASSSLASVNTGELFF.

This clone was seen a single time. The chain combines TRBV5-1 with TRBJ2-1; 7 nucleotides line up with TRBD1. This CDR3 contains 16 residues. CDR1 and CDR2 (germline): SGHRS, YFSETQ. Unmatched junction bases numbered 9, after V lost 0 bases and J lost 6 bases. CDR3 protein: CASSLATTGMINEQFF. The CDR3 region has the DNA TGCGCCAGCAGCTTGGCCACGACAGGGATGATCAATGAGCAGTTCTTC.

This rearrangement joins TRBV4-1 to TRBJ2-5; TRBD1 matches 7 bases. CDR1 and CDR2 from the germline V gene are MGHRA and YSYEKL. The CDR3 loop spans 16 amino acids. Germline trimming cut 5 bases from V and 5 bases from J; bases unmatched to any gene: 14. CDR3 in amino acids: CASSSGIRGTTETQYF. As DNA, the CDR3 is TGCGCCAGCAGCTCGGGGATCAGGGGGACAACGGAGACCCAGTACTTC.

The chain couples TRBV19 to TRBJ2-2; TRBD2 matches at 11 bases. CDR3 length: 15 residues. Trimming took 6 bases from V and 5 from J; bases not matched to a gene: 5. The germline CDR1 and CDR2 sequences are LNHDA and SQIVND (reference sequence). CDR3 coding DNA: TGTGCCAGTAGCCCCACTAGCGGGAGTACCGGGGAGCTGTTTTTT. Amino acids: CASSPTSGSTGELFF.

The gene calls are TRBV5-1 and TRBJ1-1; no reliable D call. The CDR3 has 13 residues. Germline loops: CDR1 SGHRS, CDR2 YFSETQ. Trimming shortened V by 2 bases and J by 5 bases, and 10 bases separated the two germline ends. The CDR3, as DNA: TGCGCCAGCAGCTTACAAGACAATACTGAAGCTTTCTTT. It codes for CASSLQDNTEAFF.

The CDR3 bases are TGTGCCAGCAGTGAACGGTGGGCAGGGGGTTACTATGGCTACACCTTC. It translates to CASSERWAGGYYGYTF. V and J are TRBV2 and TRBJ1-2, with 7 bases matching TRBD1. The ends lost 2 bases at V and 3 bases at J; junction bases unmatched: 9. The CDR3 sequence is 16 residues long. From germline, CDR1 is SNHLY and CDR2 FYNNEI.

This chain uses TRBV24-1 with TRBJ1-1, with 7 positions matching TRBD1. Germline assignment: CDR1 KGHDR and CDR2 SFDVKD. The V segment lost 12 bases and the J segment 12 bases; nucleotides outside the gene matches: 15. This CDR3 comprises 12 residues. In DNA form, the CDR3 reads TGTGCCTCACAGTCAACGCGGGACAGAACTTTCTTT. Translated, it gives CASQSTRDRTFF.

The chain is built from TRBV12-5 and TRBJ1-5; D call uncertain. This CDR3 has 17 amino acids. Trimming removed 6 bases from V and 3 bases from J, with 21 bases in between. Germline-derived CDR1 and CDR2 are LGHNT and FRNRAP. CDR3 loop: CASGLRSSGLLNQPQHF. CDR3 nucleotides: TGTGCTAGTGGCTTAAGATCTTCTGGACTTCTCAATCAGCCCCAGCATTTT.

The J gene is TRBJ2-5, the V gene TRBV5-1; 7 bases align to TRBD2. Trimming cost V 4 bases and J 3 bases; bases outside gene matches: 12. Germline V gene sequence: CDR1 SGHRS, CDR2 YFSETQ. The CDR3 is 16 residues long. The CDR3 loop is CASSPPLSGAKETQYF. CDR3 in DNA: TGCGCCAGCAGCCCACCTCTGAGCGGGGCAAAAGAGACCCAGTACTTC.

The chain carries TRBV6-5 and TRBJ2-1, with a weak D call TRBD2 (5 bases). The CDR3 has 15 amino acids. CDR1 and CDR2 (germline): MNHEY, SVGAGI. Trimming shortened V by 6 bases and J by 0 bases, and 12 bases separated the two germline ends. The CDR3, as DNA: TGTGCCAGCAGCGTCGACGAGGGCTCCTACAATGAGCAGTTCTTC. Encoded protein: CASSVDEGSYNEQFF.

V usage is TRBV28 and J usage is TRBJ2-7; TRBD2 matches 8 bases. Germline V gives CDR1 MDHEN, CDR2 SYDVKM. The CDR3 loop spans 15 amino acids. The J segment lost 2 bases and the V segment lost 1 base, leaving 4 bases of the junction unmatched. The CDR3, as DNA: TGTGCCAGCAGTTTATTACTAGCGGTGACCTACGAGCAGTACTTC. Encoded protein: CASSLLLAVTYEQYF.